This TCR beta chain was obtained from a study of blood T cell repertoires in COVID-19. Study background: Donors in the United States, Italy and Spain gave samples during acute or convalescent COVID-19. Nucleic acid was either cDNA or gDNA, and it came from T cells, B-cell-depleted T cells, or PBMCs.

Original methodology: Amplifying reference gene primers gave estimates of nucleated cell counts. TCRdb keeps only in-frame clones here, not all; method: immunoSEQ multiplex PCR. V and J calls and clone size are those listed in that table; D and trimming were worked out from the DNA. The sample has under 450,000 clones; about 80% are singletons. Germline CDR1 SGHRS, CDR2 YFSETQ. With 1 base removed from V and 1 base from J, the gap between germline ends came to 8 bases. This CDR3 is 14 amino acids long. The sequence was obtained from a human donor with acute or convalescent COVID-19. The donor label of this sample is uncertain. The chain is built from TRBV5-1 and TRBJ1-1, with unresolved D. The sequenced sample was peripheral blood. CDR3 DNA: TGCGCCAGCAGCTTGACAGTACCGAACACTGAAGCTTTCTTT. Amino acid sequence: CASSLTVPNTEAFF.